This T cell receptor (beta chain) was recovered during a study of shared clonotypes between healthy human individuals. Overall study context: Aged between 18 and 49, the donors were two women and three men.

The assay ran at deep level. Measured with immunoSEQ multiplex PCR; TCRdb has only the in-frame clones, and not every one. Among 490,000 or so clones listed, around three quarters were seen once. V lost 8 bases to trimming and J lost 3 bases, with 5 bases between them. The CDR3 contains 10 residues. The germline V gene encodes CDR1 DFQATT and CDR2 SNEGSKA (reference sequence). Sequencing input: PBMCs. This clonotype originated in a woman in her forties in good health. Some clones in this sample may be carry-over from other donors' samples. The chain couples TRBV20-1 to TRBJ2-1; D is undetermined. The CDR3 is CSFLYNEQFF. The CDR3 DNA follows: TGCAGTTTCCTCTACAATGAGCAGTTCTTC.